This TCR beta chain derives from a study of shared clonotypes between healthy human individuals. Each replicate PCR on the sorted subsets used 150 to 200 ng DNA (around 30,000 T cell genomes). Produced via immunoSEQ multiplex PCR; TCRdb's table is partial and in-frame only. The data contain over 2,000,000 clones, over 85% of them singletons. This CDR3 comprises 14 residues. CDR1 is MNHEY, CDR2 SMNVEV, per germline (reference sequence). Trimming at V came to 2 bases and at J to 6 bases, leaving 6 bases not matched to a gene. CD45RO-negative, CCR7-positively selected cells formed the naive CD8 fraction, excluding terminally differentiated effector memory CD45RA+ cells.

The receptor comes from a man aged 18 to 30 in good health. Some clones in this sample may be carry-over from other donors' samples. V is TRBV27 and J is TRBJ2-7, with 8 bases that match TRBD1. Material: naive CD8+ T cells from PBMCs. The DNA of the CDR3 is TGTGCCAGCAGTTTAGGACAGGGCCTAGGCGAGCAGTACTTC. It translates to CASSLGQGLGEQYF.